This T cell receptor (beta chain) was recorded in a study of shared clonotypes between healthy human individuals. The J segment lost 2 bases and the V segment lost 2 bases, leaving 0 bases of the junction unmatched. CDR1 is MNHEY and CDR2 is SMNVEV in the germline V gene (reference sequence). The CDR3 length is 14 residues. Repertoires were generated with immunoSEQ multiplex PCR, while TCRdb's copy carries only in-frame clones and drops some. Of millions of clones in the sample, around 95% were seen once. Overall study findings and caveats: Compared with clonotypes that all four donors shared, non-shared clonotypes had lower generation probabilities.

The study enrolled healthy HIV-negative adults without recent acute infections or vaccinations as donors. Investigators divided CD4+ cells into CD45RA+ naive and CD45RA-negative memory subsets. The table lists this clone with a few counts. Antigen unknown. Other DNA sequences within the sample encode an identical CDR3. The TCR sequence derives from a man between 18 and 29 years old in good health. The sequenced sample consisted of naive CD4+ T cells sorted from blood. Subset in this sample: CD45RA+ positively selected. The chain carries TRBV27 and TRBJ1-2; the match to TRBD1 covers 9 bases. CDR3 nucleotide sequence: TGTGCCAGCAGTTTAACAGGGGGCAACTATGGCTACACCTTC. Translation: CASSLTGGNYGYTF.